Listed below are T cell receptor beta chains from one sample, sequenced in a study of blood T cell repertoires in COVID-19. Libraries were prepared by immunoSEQ multiplex PCR; TCRdb keeps only in-frame clonotypes and omits some of them. The sample has tens of thousands of clones, approximately 88% seen once. The sequencing input was peripheral blood. Receptor source: a woman aged 45 to 65 with acute or convalescent COVID-19. CDR3s include the opening cysteine and the closing phenylalanine or tryptophan. Fields, in order: D gene, V gene, J gene, CDR3 length, clone size, CDR3 protein, CDR3 DNA. The D gene is left open where the match is weak. Rows may omit the clone size; those that give it use once, few, many or a size class.

-	TRBV2	TRBJ2-7	16	-	CASSEGLGRGHYEQYF	TGTGCCAGCAGTGAAGGATTGGGGCGGGGGCACTACGAGCAGTACTTC
-	TRBV30	TRBJ2-1	13	-	CAWRPPPGQPLFF	TGTGCCTGGAGGCCACCTCCAGGACAGCCGTTGTTCTTC
-	TRBV3-1/TRBV3-2	TRBJ1-2	15	few	CASSQGADFNYGYTF	TGTGCCAGCAGCCAAGGAGCTGATTTTAACTATGGCTACACCTTC
-	TRBV6-5	TRBJ1-1	14	-	CASSIAGMNTEAFF	TGTGCCAGCAGCATAGCAGGGATGAACACTGAAGCTTTCTTT
TRBD2	TRBV7-4	TRBJ2-3	16	-	CASLPSAAGIPDTQYF	TGTGCCAGCCTACCCTCGGCAGCGGGAATCCCAGATACGCAGTATTTT
TRBD1	TRBV4-3	TRBJ1-6	15	-	CASSPGTAIEGPLHF	TGCGCCAGCAGCCCCGGGACAGCCATCGAAGGACCCCTCCACTTT
-	TRBV7-9	TRBJ2-5	12	-	CASRQGGETQYF	TGTGCCAGCCGGCAGGGGGGAGAGACCCAGTACTTC
TRBD1	TRBV4-1	TRBJ1-1	18	-	CASSQQTGMGSMNTEAFF	TGCGCCAGCAGCCAACAGACAGGGATGGGGTCTATGAACACTGAAGCTTTCTTT
-	TRBV29-1	TRBJ2-3	14	-	CSVEKLARTDTQYF	TGCAGCGTTGAAAAATTAGCTCGCACAGATACGCAGTATTTT
-	TRBV11-2	TRBJ2-1	14	-	CASSQTRGSGEQFF	TGTGCCAGCAGCCAAACCAGAGGTTCGGGTGAGCAGTTCTTC
-	TRBV29-1	TRBJ2-7	12	-	CSVIGGTYEQYF	TGCAGCGTTATAGGGGGTACCTACGAGCAGTACTTC
-	TRBV7-9	TRBJ2-3	14	-	CASSGDRLTDTQYF	TGTGCCAGCAGCGGCGACAGGTTAACAGATACGCAGTATTTT
-	TRBV7-2	TRBJ1-6	15	-	CASSLLTAYNSPLHF	TGTGCCAGCAGCTTACTGACAGCCTATAATTCACCCCTCCACTTT
-	TRBV27	TRBJ1-6	16	-	CASRKQGGLDNSPLHF	TGTGCCAGTCGAAAGCAGGGAGGACTGGATAATTCACCCCTCCACTTT
TRBD2	TRBV2	TRBJ2-1	16	-	CASSEARLAAYNEQFF	TGTGCCAGCAGTGAAGCTCGACTAGCGGCCTACAATGAGCAGTTCTTC
-	TRBV2	TRBJ2-4	13	-	CASSAGDKNIQYF	TGTGCCAGCAGTGCCGGGGACAAAAACATTCAGTACTTC
TRBD1	TRBV19	TRBJ2-2	18	-	CASSIATGTGKGTGELFF	TGTGCCAGTAGTATAGCCACCGGGACAGGGAAGGGCACCGGGGAGCTGTTTTTT
TRBD1	TRBV11-1	TRBJ1-1	15	-	CASSSTQGVNTEAFF	TGTGCCAGCAGCTCTACACAGGGGGTGAACACTGAAGCTTTCTTT
TRBD1	TRBV5-6	TRBJ1-1	16	-	CASIQGGRSMNTEAFF	TGTGCCAGCATCCAGGGGGGTCGTAGCATGAACACTGAAGCTTTCTTT
-	TRBV28	TRBJ2-7	15	-	CASRLNSGTAYEQYF	TGTGCCAGCAGACTAAATAGCGGGACAGCCTACGAGCAGTACTTC
-	TRBV14	TRBJ1-3	14	-	CASSPLGPGNTIYF	TGTGCCAGCAGCCCCTTGGGGCCCGGAAACACCATATATTTT
-	TRBV19	TRBJ1-1	12	-	CASNRGLSEAFF	TGTGCCAGTAACCGGGGTTTGAGTGAAGCTTTCTTT
TRBD1	TRBV3-1/TRBV3-2	TRBJ1-1	16	-	CASSQGWTGIRTEAFF	TGTGCCAGCAGCCAAGGTTGGACAGGGATTCGAACTGAAGCTTTCTTT
-	TRBV19	TRBJ2-2	13	-	CASKARRTGELFF	TGTGCCAGTAAGGCCAGGCGCACCGGGGAGCTGTTTTTT
-	TRBV11-2	TRBJ1-5	14	few	CASSLQHDNQPQHF	TGTGCCAGCAGCTTACAACACGACAATCAGCCCCAGCATTTT
-	TRBV12-5	TRBJ1-1	15	-	CASGLVAGRSTEAFF	TGTGCTAGTGGTTTGGTAGCAGGGAGGAGCACTGAAGCTTTCTTT
-	TRBV20-1	TRBJ1-2	11	few	CSASSGYGYTF	TGCAGTGCTAGCTCGGGATATGGCTACACCTTC
TRBD2	TRBV10-3	TRBJ2-3	14	-	CAISSGGGSDTQYF	TGTGCCATCTCTAGCGGGGGGGGATCAGATACGCAGTATTTT
TRBD1	TRBV27	TRBJ1-6	17	-	CASSSTPAVNRGSPLHF	TGTGCCAGCAGTTCTACCCCGGCTGTGAACAGGGGTTCACCCCTCCACTTT
-	TRBV30	TRBJ1-2	15	-	CAWSWVNRAVYGYTF	TGTGCCTGGAGTTGGGTCAACAGGGCAGTCTATGGCTACACCTTC
-	TRBV28	TRBJ1-6	15	-	CASSLGGAGNSPLHF	TGTGCCAGCAGTTTGGGAGGGGCGGGGAATTCACCCCTCCACTTT
-	TRBV7-2	TRBJ1-5	14	-	CASSRQASNQPQHF	TGTGCCAGCAGCAGACAGGCGAGCAATCAGCCCCAGCATTTT
-	TRBV7-2	TRBJ1-5	14	-	CASSQLGVNQPQHF	TGTGCCAGCAGCCAATTGGGAGTCAATCAGCCCCAGCATTTT
TRBD1	TRBV2	TRBJ2-7	16	-	CASRRQGAMSSYEQYF	TGTGCCAGCAGAAGACAGGGGGCTATGAGCTCCTACGAGCAGTACTTC
TRBD1	TRBV30	TRBJ1-2	15	-	CAWSGGGTGYYGYTF	TGTGCCTGGAGCGGGGGCGGGACAGGGTATTATGGCTACACCTTC
-	TRBV21-1	TRBJ2-7	16	-	CASSKARSGRMHEQYF	TGTGCCAGCAGCAAAGCGCGAAGCGGGAGGATGCACGAGCAGTACTTC
-	TRBV7-2	TRBJ2-7	15	-	CASRPGTSTSYEQYF	TGTGCCAGCAGGCCCGGGACAAGTACCTCCTACGAGCAGTACTTC
TRBD1	TRBV5-1	TRBJ1-6	16	-	CASSLVGQGVGSPLHF	TGCGCCAGCAGCTTGGTTGGACAGGGGGTGGGTTCACCCCTCCACTTT
-	TRBV11-2	TRBJ1-2	13	-	CASSPDSDYGYTF	TGTGCCAGCAGCCCCGACAGCGACTATGGCTACACCTTC
-	TRBV7-9	TRBJ2-3	14	-	CASSWRVSTDTQYF	TGTGCCAGCAGCTGGAGGGTTAGCACAGATACGCAGTATTTT
-	TRBV29-1	TRBJ1-1	10	-	CSVEYDGAFF	TGCAGCGTTGAATATGATGGCGCTTTCTTT
-	TRBV27	TRBJ1-2	14	-	CASRPSTGPHGYTF	TGTGCCAGCAGACCCTCGACAGGCCCCCATGGCTACACCTTC
-	TRBV5-1	TRBJ2-5	15	-	CASSLDLGAGETQYF	TGCGCCAGCAGCTTGGATCTGGGGGCAGGGGAGACCCAGTACTTC
TRBD1	TRBV9	TRBJ1-4	14	once	CASSVGQGHEKLFF	TGTGCCAGCAGCGTGGGACAGGGGCATGAAAAACTGTTTTTT
TRBD1	TRBV29-1	TRBJ2-5	14	-	CSVEEVDREETQYF	TGCAGCGTTGAAGAGGTGGACAGGGAAGAGACCCAGTACTTC
TRBD1	TRBV19	TRBJ1-2	13	-	CASSWTGGSGYTF	TGTGCCAGTAGCTGGACAGGGGGCTCTGGCTACACCTTC
TRBD1	TRBV6-5	TRBJ2-2	15	-	CASSLDREEDGELFF	TGTGCCAGCAGTTTAGACAGGGAAGAGGACGGGGAGCTGTTTTTT
TRBD1	TRBV28	TRBJ1-5	14	-	CASRRTGVGQPQHF	TGTGCCAGCAGGAGGACAGGGGTTGGTCAGCCCCAGCATTTT
-	TRBV3-1/TRBV3-2	TRBJ1-6	14	-	CASSPGGADSPLHF	TGTGCCAGCAGCCCCGGGGGAGCAGATTCACCCCTCCACTTT
TRBD1	TRBV7-6	TRBJ1-3	16	once	CASSPGQAFFGNTIYF	TGTGCCAGCAGCCCGGGACAGGCCTTCTTCGGAAACACCATATATTTT
-	TRBV11-1	TRBJ1-2	12	-	CASSRTGSGYTF	TGTGCCAGCAGCCGTACAGGGAGTGGCTACACCTTC
TRBD2	TRBV27	TRBJ2-1	16	-	CASSSQRGSSYNEQFF	TGTGCCAGCAGTTCCCAGCGGGGGAGCTCCTACAATGAGCAGTTCTTC
-	TRBV7-2	TRBJ1-3	15	once	CASSSASGGGNTIYF	TGTGCCAGCAGCTCCGCCTCGGGGGGCGGAAACACCATATATTTT
TRBD1	TRBV15	TRBJ1-1	16	-	CATSRGQGVVNTEAFF	TGTGCCACCAGCAGAGGACAGGGAGTGGTTAACACTGAAGCTTTCTTT
TRBD2	TRBV2	TRBJ2-2	17	-	CASSGTSGRANTGELFF	TGTGCCAGCAGTGGGACTAGCGGGAGGGCGAACACCGGGGAGCTGTTTTTT
-	TRBV12-3/TRBV12-4	TRBJ1-3	13	-	CASSLFLGNTIYF	TGTGCCAGCAGTTTATTCCTTGGAAACACCATATATTTT
-	TRBV6-6	TRBJ2-7	12	-	CASAQIPYEQYF	TGTGCCAGTGCTCAGATCCCGTACGAGCAGTACTTC
TRBD1	TRBV7-9	TRBJ2-4	17	-	CASSPGIGQGAKNIQYF	TGTGCCAGCAGCCCAGGGATTGGACAGGGGGCCAAAAACATTCAGTACTTC
TRBD1	TRBV28	TRBJ1-5	14	once	CASIEVRGPQPQHF	TGTGCCAGCATAGAAGTAAGGGGGCCACAGCCCCAGCATTTT
-	TRBV19	TRBJ1-1	16	-	CASSIREATGGTEAFF	TGTGCCAGTAGTATAAGGGAGGCAACCGGGGGGACTGAAGCTTTCTTT